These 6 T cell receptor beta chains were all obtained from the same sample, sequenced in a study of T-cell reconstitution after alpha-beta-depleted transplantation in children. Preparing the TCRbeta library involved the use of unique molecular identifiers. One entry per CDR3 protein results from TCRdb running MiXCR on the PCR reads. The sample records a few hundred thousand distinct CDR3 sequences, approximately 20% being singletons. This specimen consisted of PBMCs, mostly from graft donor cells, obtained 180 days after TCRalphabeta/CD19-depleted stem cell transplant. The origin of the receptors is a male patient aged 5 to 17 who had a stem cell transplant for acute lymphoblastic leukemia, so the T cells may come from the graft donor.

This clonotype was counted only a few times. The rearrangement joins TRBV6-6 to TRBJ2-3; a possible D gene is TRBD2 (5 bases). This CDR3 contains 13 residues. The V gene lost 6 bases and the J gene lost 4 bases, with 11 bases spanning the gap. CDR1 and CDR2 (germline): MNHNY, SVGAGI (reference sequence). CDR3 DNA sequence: TGTGCCAGCAGAGCGGACGGGCCAGATACGCAGTATTTT. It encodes CASRADGPDTQYF.

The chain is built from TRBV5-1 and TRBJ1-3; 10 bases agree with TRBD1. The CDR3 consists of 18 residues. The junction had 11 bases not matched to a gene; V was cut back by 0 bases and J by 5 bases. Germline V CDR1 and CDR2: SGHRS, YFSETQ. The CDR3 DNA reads TGCGCCAGCAGCTTGGGGGCCGGGACAGGGGCTCGAAGAAACACCATATATTTT. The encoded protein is CASSLGAGTGARRNTIYF.

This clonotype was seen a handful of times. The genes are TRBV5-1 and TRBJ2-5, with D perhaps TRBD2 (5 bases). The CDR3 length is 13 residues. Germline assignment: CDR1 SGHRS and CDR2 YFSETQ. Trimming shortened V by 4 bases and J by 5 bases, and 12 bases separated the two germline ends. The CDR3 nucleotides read TGCGCCAGCAGCCTAGGGTCGGGGGAGACCCAGTACTTC. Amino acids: CASSLGSGETQYF.

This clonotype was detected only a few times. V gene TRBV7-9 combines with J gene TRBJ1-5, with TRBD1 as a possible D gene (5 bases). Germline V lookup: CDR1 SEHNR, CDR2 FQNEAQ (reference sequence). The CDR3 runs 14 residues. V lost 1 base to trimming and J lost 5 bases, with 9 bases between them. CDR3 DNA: TGTGCCAGCAGCTTAGAATGGGGGGATCAGCCCCAGCATTTT. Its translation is CASSLEWGDQPQHF.

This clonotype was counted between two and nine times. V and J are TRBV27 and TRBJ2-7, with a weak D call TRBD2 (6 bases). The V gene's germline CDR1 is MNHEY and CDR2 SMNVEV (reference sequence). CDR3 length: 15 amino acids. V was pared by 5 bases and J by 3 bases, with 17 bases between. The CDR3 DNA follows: TGTGCCAGCAGTCCCAGCCGGGACTCCGTCTACGAGCAGTACTTC. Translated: CASSPSRDSVYEQYF.

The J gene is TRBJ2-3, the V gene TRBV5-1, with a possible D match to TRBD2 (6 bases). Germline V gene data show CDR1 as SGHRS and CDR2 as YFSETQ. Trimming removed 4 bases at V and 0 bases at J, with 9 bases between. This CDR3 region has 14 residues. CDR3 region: CASSMTSSTDTQYF. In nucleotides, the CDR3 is TGCGCCAGCAGCATGACTAGTAGCACAGATACGCAGTATTTT.